This T cell receptor (beta chain) was identified during a study of CD4 and CD8 cells across lung adenocarcinoma regions. A single record per CDR3 protein comes from TCRdb applying MiXCR to the PCR reads. This sample has under 25,000 distinct CDR3 sequences; 45% to 60% occur once, and the top ten carry about a fifth. Donors had localized lung adenocarcinoma, a non-small cell lung cancer. Germline CDR1 reads MNHEY; CDR2 reads SMNVEV (reference sequence). This CDR3 comprises 17 residues. Concerning this clonotype itself: One end of the junction does not line up with germline, which may come from a read error.

The specimen sequenced was CD4+ T cells from the center of a lung tumor. The receptor comes from a male donor with lung adenocarcinoma. The CD4 and CD8 labels of this study may be unreliable. The chain is built from TRBV27 and TRBJ2-3, with TRBD2 as a possible D gene (5 bases). CDR3 region: CASSAGRLGPGQETQYF. The CDR3 region has the DNA TGTGCCAGCAGTGCGGGCCGACTGGGCCCTGGGCAAGAGACCCAGTACTTT.